These T cell receptor beta chains were read from a single sample in a study of T cell changes during pregnancy in multiple sclerosis. Sequencing used immunoSEQ multiplex PCR; TCRdb keeps in-frame clones, though not all of them. The sample contains about 67,000 clones, 90% to 95% of which appear only once. Sequenced material: peripheral blood, taken in the second trimester of pregnancy. These receptors were taken from a female donor with multiple sclerosis, enrolled in a pregnancy study. Both conserved end residues are part of each CDR3.

CDR3 | J | V | length
CASSIIEGVFAYGYTF | TRBJ1-2 | TRBV19 | 16
CASSQGTSVGSYEQFF | TRBJ2-1 | TRBV14 | 16
CASSIEAGRRRKAFF | TRBJ1-1 | TRBV19 | 15
CASSDSGDRGNYGYTF | TRBJ1-2 | TRBV6-4 | 16
CATSRDSRTGAFSQPQHF | TRBJ1-5 | TRBV15 | 18
CASSQFRVSSGNTIYF | TRBJ1-3 | TRBV4-3 | 16
CATFKGGTGDPLGYTF | TRBJ1-2 | TRBV15 | 16
CASSQAGDNTGELFF | TRBJ2-2 | TRBV5-4 | 15
CASSHARQGKETQYF | TRBJ2-5 | TRBV5-6 | 15
CASSQGTSGSTDTQYF | TRBJ2-3 | TRBV4-2 | 16
CASATGVVYRETQYF | TRBJ2-5 | TRBV10-1 | 15
CASTGTSGKEGELFF | TRBJ2-2 | TRBV2 | 15
CASSRGSYNEQFF | TRBJ2-1 | TRBV5-1 | 13
CASSYDGGDYNEQFF | TRBJ2-1 | TRBV6-5 | 15
CASSSKSTRRPSYTF | TRBJ1-2 | TRBV6-5 | 15
CASSIGTPTEAFF | TRBJ1-1 | TRBV7-2 | 13
CASGSGVEEYEQYF | TRBJ2-7 | TRBV9 | 14
CASSFRVAGGSDSTDTQYF | TRBJ2-3 | TRBV11-2 | 19
CASSVEVSGNTEAFF | TRBJ1-1 | TRBV9 | 15
CASSDMGRSNTEAFF | TRBJ1-1 | TRBV25-1 | 15
CASSKGSGSAGDTQYF | TRBJ2-3 | TRBV9 | 16
CASNVAVF | TRBJ1-4 | TRBV5-7 | 8
CASTSQLAGGSYNEQFF | TRBJ2-1 | TRBV19 | 17
CATGTPTLRKETQYF | TRBJ2-5 | TRBV6-1 | 15
CASRTGGAGTEAFF | TRBJ1-1 | TRBV19 | 14
CASSFRDRDNGYTF | TRBJ1-2 | TRBV5-1 | 14
CASSARQWASYEQYF | TRBJ2-7 | TRBV7-2 | 15
CASKPGGRETQYF | TRBJ2-5 | TRBV5-1 | 13
CASSIVQNEQFF | TRBJ2-1 | TRBV19 | 12
CASRRSREAYEQYF | TRBJ2-7 | TRBV7-8 | 14
CASSFQGATNNEQFF | TRBJ2-1 | TRBV5-1 | 15
CASSQAGGPINEQFF | TRBJ2-1 | TRBV14 | 15
CASSSATNYGYTF | TRBJ1-2 | TRBV7-2 | 13
CASSPEAHTDTQYF | TRBJ2-3 | TRBV5-1 | 14
CASSLASLQGLYF | TRBJ2-7 | TRBV5-6 | 13
CASSVGTGIETNYGYTF | TRBJ1-2 | TRBV9 | 17
CASSLAGGATEAFF | TRBJ1-1 | TRBV5-1 | 14
CASTFTAGNTGELFF | TRBJ2-2 | TRBV7-8 | 15
CASSPDRYSGANVLTF | TRBJ2-6 | TRBV11-2 | 16
CASSNRGRTGELFF | TRBJ2-2 | TRBV21-1 | 14
CATSIGRGNQPQHF | TRBJ1-5 | TRBV15 | 14
CASSPRQRSGANVLTF | TRBJ2-6 | TRBV19 | 16
CASSKTGSGLYTEAFF | TRBJ1-1 | TRBV19 | 16
CASSGPGQGAQIWNQPQHF | TRBJ1-5 | TRBV18 | 19
CASSIQGAGTEAFF | TRBJ1-1 | TRBV19 | 14
CASARKTGNTEAFF | TRBJ1-1 | TRBV27 | 14
CASSPTLYGLAGDWDQETQYF | TRBJ2-5 | TRBV27 | 21
CASSPREEKQYF | TRBJ2-7 | TRBV7-2 | 12
CAISERDTGELFF | TRBJ2-2 | TRBV10-3 | 13
CASSLMWGGPSYEQYF | TRBJ2-7 | TRBV5-1 | 16
CAWSTTGYSPLHF | TRBJ1-6 | TRBV30 | 13
CASSDWKRGVSYNEQFF | TRBJ2-1 | TRBV6-1 | 17
CASSVAERAYEQYF | TRBJ2-7 | TRBV9 | 14
CSASWSGAQYF | TRBJ2-5 | TRBV20-1 | 11
CASSLIPRTDATNEKLFF | TRBJ1-4 | TRBV7-9 | 18